The rows below give T cell receptor beta chains drawn from one sample of a study of cytomegalovirus exposure and HLA in healthy donors. The repertoire was sequenced with immunoSEQ multiplex PCR; TCRdb's copy has only in-frame clones and lacks some. The data contain 150,000 to 200,000 clones, 70% to 80% of them singletons. Sequencing was done on a sample of PBMCs. These receptors came from a middle-aged woman in good health and CMV-seronegative. Both conserved end residues are part of each CDR3. D genes are given only for firm matches. Clone size is stated in some rows and not others, as once, few, many or a class when expanded.

j_call,clone_size,d_call,v_call,cdr3_nt,cdr3_aa
TRBJ1-5,NA,NA,TRBV2,TGTGCCAGCAGTTACCAGGGCTCGAATCAGCCCCAGCATTTT,CASSYQGSNQPQHF
TRBJ2-7,NA,NA,TRBV19,TGTGCCAGTTCTACTAGCAACCACGAGCAGTACTTC,CASSTSNHEQYF
TRBJ1-1,NA,TRBD1,TRBV15,TGTGCCACCAGCAGAGGTGTGGCAGGGGGGCTCACTGAAGCTTTCTTT,CATSRGVAGGLTEAFF
TRBJ1-1,NA,NA,TRBV7-2,TGTGCCAGCAGCTTCAGGGCAGGGAACACTGAAGCTTTCTTT,CASSFRAGNTEAFF
TRBJ2-2,NA,NA,TRBV4-2,TGTGCCAGCAGCCACCCGCGGTCGGGGTTCACCGGGGAGCTGTTTTTT,CASSHPRSGFTGELFF
TRBJ1-1,NA,TRBD1,TRBV30,TGTGCCTGGGATCTGGGACAGCTCCTCACTGAAGCTTTCTTT,CAWDLGQLLTEAFF
TRBJ1-1,NA,NA,TRBV7-9,TGTGCCAGCAGCTTAGATGGGGCCCGGTTGACTGAAGCTTTCTTT,CASSLDGARLTEAFF
TRBJ2-5,NA,TRBD1,TRBV18,TGTGCCAGCTCACGGGACAGAGAAGAGACCCAGTACTTC,CASSRDREETQYF
TRBJ2-1,NA,TRBD2,TRBV27,TGTGCCAGCAGTTGGGGGGGCAATGAGCAGTTCTTC,CASSWGGNEQFF
TRBJ1-2,NA,NA,TRBV19,TGTGCCAGTATATCCTATCCGGGGAATGGCTACACCTTC,CASISYPGNGYTF
TRBJ1-1,NA,NA,TRBV2,TGTGCCAGCAGTGGCGGGACCCCTGGAGAAGCTTTCTTT,CASSGGTPGEAFF
TRBJ2-5,NA,NA,TRBV6-6,TGTGCCAGCAAAAGGGGTCCCCAAGAGACCCAGTACTTC,CASKRGPQETQYF
TRBJ2-7,NA,TRBD2,TRBV6-4,TGTGCCAGCAGTGTTCCGCGGGAGGGCCGCTACGAGCAGTACTTC,CASSVPREGRYEQYF
TRBJ1-4,NA,NA,TRBV6-5,TGTGCCAGCACCCGTGGGGCGGATGAAAAACTGTTTTTT,CASTRGADEKLFF
TRBJ2-3,NA,NA,TRBV6-5,TGTGCCAGCAGTAACACAGCAGATACGCAGTATTTT,CASSNTADTQYF
TRBJ2-7,NA,NA,TRBV5-1,TGCGCCAGCAATCAGGACAGCTACGAGCAGTACTTC,CASNQDSYEQYF
TRBJ2-3,NA,TRBD1,TRBV28,TGTGCCAGCAGTCTCCGGACAGGGACGCAGTATTTT,CASSLRTGTQYF
TRBJ1-1,NA,NA,TRBV7-2,TGTGCCAGCAGCCCTAACAGGGCTGAAGCTTTCTTT,CASSPNRAEAFF
TRBJ2-7,NA,TRBD2,TRBV23-1,TGCGCCAGCAGTCAATATCGGGGGGGGTACGAGCAGTACTTC,CASSQYRGGYEQYF
TRBJ1-5,NA,NA,TRBV7-8,TGTGCCAGCAGCTTAGGGTTACGGGATCAGCCCCAGCATTTT,CASSLGLRDQPQHF
TRBJ2-3,NA,TRBD2,TRBV11-3,TGTGCCAGCAGCGGGGTCTTCGGGGGGGATACGCAGTATTTT,CASSGVFGGDTQYF
TRBJ2-4,few,TRBD2,TRBV11-3,TGTGCCAGCGCGGGGGGGCGTGCCAAAAACATTCAGTACTTC,CASAGGRAKNIQYF
TRBJ2-2,NA,NA,TRBV19,TGTGCCAGTAGTATAGATCAAACAGGGCGCGGGGAGCTGTTTTTT,CASSIDQTGRGELFF
TRBJ1-6,NA,NA,TRBV5-6,TGTGCCAGCAGCGGGGATCCGCAGGGGAGTTCACCCCTCCACTTT,CASSGDPQGSSPLHF
TRBJ1-4,NA,NA,TRBV28,TGTGCCAGCAGTGCCCCCGGTTTCGAGGGTATTGAAAAACTGTTTTTT,CASSAPGFEGIEKLFF
TRBJ2-1,NA,NA,TRBV10-3,TGTGCCATCAGTACACTTCGTACAGGGAGCAATGAGCAGTTCTTC,CAISTLRTGSNEQFF
TRBJ1-6,NA,NA,TRBV5-1,TGCGCCAGCAGCTTGGGGAGTGGAGAATCACCCCTCCACTTT,CASSLGSGESPLHF
TRBJ2-5,few,TRBD1,TRBV6-6,TGTGCCAGCAGCACAACGGGACAGGGGGAGACCCAGTACTTC,CASSTTGQGETQYF
TRBJ2-5,NA,TRBD2,TRBV29-1,TGCAGCGTTGAACCGGGGGGGCAGGAGACCCAGTACTTC,CSVEPGGQETQYF
TRBJ2-2,NA,TRBD1,TRBV28,TGTGCCAGCGACCCAGGACAGGCAAACACCGGGGAGCTGTTTTTT,CASDPGQANTGELFF
TRBJ1-4,NA,NA,TRBV15,TGTGCCACCAGCAGAGATCAACGGGGAGATGAAAAACTGTTTTTT,CATSRDQRGDEKLFF
TRBJ2-1,NA,TRBD2,TRBV27,TGTGCCAGCAGTGTTCCGGGACTAGCTTTCAATGAGCAGTTCTTC,CASSVPGLAFNEQFF
TRBJ2-7,once,TRBD1,TRBV7-9,TGTGCCAGCAGCCCCCCCGACAGGGTCGAGCAGTACTTC,CASSPPDRVEQYF
TRBJ2-7,NA,TRBD1,TRBV7-2,TGTGCCAGCAGCCGTGGGGGACAGGGGGACCGCGAGCAGTACTTC,CASSRGGQGDREQYF
TRBJ1-1,NA,NA,TRBV27,TGTGCCAGCAGGTATAACTTGAACACTGAAGCTTTCTTT,CASRYNLNTEAFF
TRBJ2-7,NA,TRBD2,TRBV7-9,TGTGCCAGCAGCTTAGTATACCGACTAGCAGAGGGTGAGCAGTACTTC,CASSLVYRLAEGEQYF
TRBJ2-1,NA,TRBD2,TRBV27,TGTGCCAGCAGATCCTTAGCGGGGGCCTACAATGAGCAGTTCTTC,CASRSLAGAYNEQFF
TRBJ1-6,NA,NA,TRBV7-2,TGTGCCAGCAGCTTAGAGGGGACAAGGGTTGGTTCACCCTTCCACTTT,CASSLEGTRVGSPFHF
TRBJ2-5,NA,TRBD1,TRBV10-3,TGTGCCATCCGGGGACAGGGGGAGACCCAGTACTTC,CAIRGQGETQYF
TRBJ2-3,NA,TRBD2,TRBV5-1,TGCGCCAGCAGCCCCGATGGCGGGGGGGCTTTAGATACGCAGTATTTT,CASSPDGGGALDTQYF
TRBJ1-2,NA,NA,TRBV14,TGTGCCAGCAGCCTTTCGGGCTATGGCTACACCTTC,CASSLSGYGYTF
TRBJ1-6,few,TRBD1,TRBV14,TGTGCCAGCAGCCGGACAGGAGGGTATAATTCACCCCTCCACTTT,CASSRTGGYNSPLHF
TRBJ2-1,NA,NA,TRBV12-5,TGTGCTAGTGGTCCCTCGGTTCGTGAGCAGTTCTTC,CASGPSVREQFF
TRBJ2-3,NA,NA,TRBV5-5,TGTGCCAGCAGCACCCGGATCGGGGATACGCAGTATTTT,CASSTRIGDTQYF
TRBJ2-3,NA,TRBD2,TRBV5-4,TGTGCCAGCAGCCCGGGACTAGCGGGAGGGGTTTTT,CASSPGLAGGVF
TRBJ2-7,NA,NA,TRBV7-2,TGTGCCAGCAGCTTAGCGTTCACCTACGAGCAGTACTTC,CASSLAFTYEQYF
TRBJ1-1,NA,NA,TRBV7-2,TGTGCCACCTTGATAGGGCGGGGGGGTGAAGCTTTCTTT,CATLIGRGGEAFF
TRBJ2-7,NA,TRBD1,TRBV6-6,TGTGCCAGCATTAATAGGCCGGACAGGGTCCACGAGCAGTACTTC,CASINRPDRVHEQYF
TRBJ2-5,NA,TRBD1,TRBV27,TGTGCCAGCAGTTTAAACGGACAGGGTAGACAAGAGACCCAGTACTTC,CASSLNGQGRQETQYF
TRBJ2-2,once,NA,TRBV29-1,TGCAGCGTTGCCTCCCAGGGAGGCGGGGAGCTGTTTTTT,CSVASQGGGELFF